This T cell receptor (beta chain) was recovered during a study of blood T cells in healthy people across ages. Study-level results: Both higher diversity and more naive CD4+ cells marked long-lived donors when set against aged donors.

A second PCR of about 6 to 12 cycles used a sample-barcoded 5' primer and a J-beta primer mix. Each cDNA was tagged by a template-switch adaptor containing 12 random nucleotides. TCRdb reanalysed the 5' RACE reads using MiXCR and keeps one entry per CDR3 protein. Counted here are 1 million or so distinct CDR3 sequences, 40% to 55% occurring once; the ten biggest clones make up 15% to 20%. This clonotype was seen a few times. The antigen is unknown. The CDR3 extends over 13 amino acids. The trim removed 2 bases at V and 6 bases at J, leaving 3 bases unmatched. CDR1 and CDR2 (germline): KGHDR, SFDVKD. The source material was blood. The clonotype comes from a woman between 55 and 75 years old in good health. The chain is built from TRBV24-1 and TRBJ2-7, with 7 bases fitting TRBD2. CDR3 residues: CATSDSGGGEQYF. The CDR3 nucleotides read TGTGCCACCAGTGATTCGGGGGGAGGCGAGCAGTACTTC.